This paragraph covers one T cell receptor beta chain sequence. What it recognizes is unknown. The data were taken from a study of PD-1 blockade in classical Hodgkin lymphoma. General observations from the study: Newly diagnosed patients reportedly trailed healthy donors in baseline TCR diversity. Newly diagnosed patients and complete responders had comparable diversity at baseline. The drivers behind the repertoire differences, possibly disease activity or prior therapy, remain undefined.

Germline lookup yields CDR1 GTSNPN and CDR2 SVGIG (reference sequence). V was shortened by 3 bases and J by 0 bases, with 9 bases between the two germline ends. This CDR3 is 14 amino acids long. Documented time point: cycle 4 day 1 (C4D1), after 5 to 7 weeks of nivolumab. Each and every patient relapsed after autologous stem cell transplantation, and patients got differing brentuximab vedotin exposure. Under best response, outcomes were complete response, partial response or progressive disease. Data came from immunoSEQ multiplex PCR; TCRdb stores just in-frame clones and leaves some out. The sample carries about 61,000 clones, nearly 90% recorded once.

The input for sequencing was peripheral blood mononuclear cells (PBMCs), taken before the fourth cycle of nivolumab. This rearrangement joins TRBV30 to TRBJ1-3; no clear D. This TCR was sampled from a human donor with classical Hodgkin lymphoma. CDR3: CAWSDGHSGNTIYF. Here the CDR3 DNA reads TGTGCCTGGAGCGACGGCCACTCTGGAAACACCATATATTTT.